This T cell receptor beta chain is drawn from a study of T cells in Graves' hyperthyroidism and ophthalmopathy. The overall study: Peripheral blood specimens were obtained at initial diagnosis, prior to any treatment. The study's findings and limits: Ophthalmopathy was told apart from stable hyperthyroidism by a 13 V-J model. The model foresaw ophthalmopathy a median around seven months prior to onset. Blood also showed most of the thyroid clonotypes that were expanded above 0.001.

As for this clonotype: As yet, its antigen is unknown.

Amplification targeted TCR beta CDR3 regions from RNA transcripts. The HTBI primer set was used in a first-round RT-PCR of the TCR CDR3. In TCRdb, the multiplex PCR reads were re-called with MiXCR into one record per CDR3 protein. Seen here are approximately 410,000 distinct CDR3 sequences, 14% to 15% observed once, and the top ten hold approximately 13%. This TCR was sampled from a man younger than 35 with Graves' ophthalmopathy. The sample comprised blood.

CDR3 region: CSAMPRGFQETQYF. In nucleotides, the CDR3 is TGCAGTGCGATGCCTCGGGGATTCCAAGAGACCCAGTACTTC. The chain combines TRBV20-1 with TRBJ2-5, with D perhaps TRBD2 (5 bases). The germline V gene has CDR1 DFQATT and CDR2 SNEGSKA (reference sequence). V lost 6 bases, J lost 1 base, and 15 bases lay in between. The CDR3 is 14 amino acids.